This T cell receptor (beta chain) derives from a study of blood T cell repertoires in COVID-19. The wider study: Acute and convalescent COVID-19 specimens originated in the United States, Italy and Spain. PBMCs, B-cell-depleted T cells, or T cells provided the cDNA or gDNA that made up the material.

As originally analysed: For nucleated cells, counts were estimated from reference gene primer amplification. Repertoires were generated with immunoSEQ multiplex PCR, while TCRdb's copy carries only in-frame clones and drops some. V and J calls and clone size come straight from that table; D and trimming were deduced from the DNA. The data hold tens of thousands of clones, with under 80% observed a single time. Sequenced input: peripheral blood. The receptor's source is a human donor in a cohort sampled during active COVID-19.

The CDR3 sequence: CASSLSGTSVNEQFF. The CDR3 nucleotides read TGTGCCAGCAGCTTATCCGGGACTAGCGTCAATGAGCAGTTCTTC. The chain uses TRBV7-9 and TRBJ2-1; 10 bases match TRBD2. The germline CDR1 and CDR2 sequences are SEHNR and FQNEAQ (reference sequence). The V gene end was trimmed by 2 bases and the J gene end by 6 bases; junction bases not matched to a gene: 4. The CDR3 extends over 15 amino acids.